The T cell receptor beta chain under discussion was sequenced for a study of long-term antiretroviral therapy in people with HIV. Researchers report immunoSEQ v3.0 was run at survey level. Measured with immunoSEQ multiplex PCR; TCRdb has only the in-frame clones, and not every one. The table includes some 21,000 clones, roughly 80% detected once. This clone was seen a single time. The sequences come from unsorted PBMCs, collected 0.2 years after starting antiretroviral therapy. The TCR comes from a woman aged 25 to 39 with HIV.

DNA of the CDR3: TGTGCCAGCAGCCCGAGACTAGCGGGGGGAGTGGGAGATACGCAGTATTTT. This codes for CASSPRLAGGVGDTQYF. The gene calls are TRBV9 and TRBJ2-3, with TRBD2 matching over 13 bases. This CDR3 has 17 residues. J lost 5 bases, V lost 4 bases, and 10 bases had no gene match. From germline, CDR1 is SGDLS and CDR2 YYNGEE.